This TCR beta chain was documented in a study of OX40 agonist ivuxolimab in advanced cancers. Study-wide background: The patients received agonistic anti-OX40 (CD134) antibody ivuxolimab. The dose-escalation cohort was approximately 84% male, with a mean age of 60 years, ranging roughly 23 to 79. Study-level results: On average, CD8+ T cells showed a greater number of expanded clones than CD4+. Low clonal expansion, among the lowest seen, marked partial responders at 0.1-3.0 mg/kg.

Clones were read by immunoSEQ multiplex PCR, and TCRdb kept only the in-frame ones, dropping some. The sample lists 75,000 to 95,000 clones; approximately 80% were seen once. About this clone itself: Its antigen is as yet unknown.

Trimming took 1 base from V and 7 from J; bases not matched to a gene: 7. The germline CDR1 and CDR2 sequences are SGHTA and FQGNSA. This CDR3 region has 16 residues. The clonotype originates from an adult with an advanced solid tumor such as melanoma, head and neck, liver or kidney cancer. The chain joins TRBV7-2 to TRBJ2-1, with 10 bases identical to TRBD2. The material sequenced was CD4+ or CD8+ T cells sorted from blood, taken in a trial of the OX40 agonist ivuxolimab. The CDR3: CASSLGAGGPYNEQFF. DNA of the CDR3: TGTGCCAGCAGCTTAGGAGCGGGGGGGCCGTATAATGAGCAGTTCTTC.